The clone carrying this T cell receptor (beta chain) came up a few times. The sequenced template was cDNA made from the entire isolated RNA. Produced via immunoSEQ multiplex PCR; TCRdb's table is partial and in-frame only. The sample lists over 300,000 clones, 8% occurring once. The sample belongs to a study of beta chain features in type 1 diabetes. This CDR3 contains 12 residues. The germline CDR1 and CDR2 sequences are MDHEN and SYDVKM. V lost 4 bases and J 5 bases, leaving 7 bases between the germline ends. The chain recombines TRBV28 with TRBJ2-3; D unclear. This clonotype originated in a woman between 18 and 29 years old in good health. The sequencing input was central memory CD4+ T cells from blood. The CDR3, as DNA: TGTGCCAGCAGTTCTAGAGAAGATACGCAGTATTTT. The encoded protein is CASSSREDTQYF.